The clone carrying this T cell receptor (beta chain) was seen once. CDR1 KGHDR and CDR2 SFDVKD come from the germline V gene. Trimming cost V 3 bases and J 4 bases; bases outside gene matches: 1. This CDR3 comprises 13 residues. Produced via immunoSEQ multiplex PCR; TCRdb's table is partial and in-frame only. The sample shows under 250,000 clones, just under 90% of them seen only once. The data originate from a study of blood T cell repertoires in COVID-19. This TCR derives from a man between 25 and 39 years old with COVID-19, enrolled during active disease. The V call is TRBV24-1, the J call TRBJ1-2; TRBD1 matches 7 bases. Sequenced material: peripheral blood. Here the CDR3 DNA reads TGTGCCACCAGTGATAACAGGGGCTATGGCTACACCTTC. It specifies CATSDNRGYGYTF.